This TCR beta chain appears in the sequencing data of a study of blood T cell repertoires in COVID-19. Study-wide context: Nucleic acid was either cDNA or gDNA, and it came from T cells, B-cell-depleted T cells, or PBMCs.

This table comes from immunoSEQ multiplex PCR, and its TCRdb copy is limited to in-frame clones, with some not included. The top ten clones hold roughly 6.3% of a sample with about 88,000 clones, 90% of them seen once. This CDR3 spans 15 amino acids. V shed 4 bases, J shed 5 bases, and the junction held 8 bases outside the gene matches. In germline, CDR1 is MNHEY, CDR2 SMNVEV (reference sequence). Sequenced material: peripheral blood. This TCR was sampled from a man in his late teens or twenties with COVID-19, enrolled during active disease. The rearrangement joins TRBV27 to TRBJ2-1, with 7 nucleotides matching TRBD2. CDR3 protein: CASSSLGEGNNEQFF. CDR3 DNA: TGTGCCAGCAGTTCCCTAGGGGAGGGTAACAATGAGCAGTTCTTC.